Below, 16 T cell receptor beta chains from the same sample are listed, as sequenced in a study of blood T cell repertoires in COVID-19. Only in-frame clones appear in the TCRdb table, and some are missing; sequencing was by immunoSEQ multiplex PCR. The sample shows just over 300,000 clones, 70% to 90% of them seen only once. Input material: PBMCs or T cells enriched from blood (not recorded which). The receptor set was obtained from a man aged 25 to 40 who had recovered from COVID-19.

This clone has ten or more counts. This chain links TRBV27 with TRBJ2-1; D is unresolved. This CDR3 comprises 15 residues. Germline V CDR1 and CDR2: MNHEY, SMNVEV (reference sequence). V was pared by 0 bases and J by 0 bases, with 6 bases between. The CDR3 bases are TGTGCCAGCAGTTTATCGGTCAGCTCCTACAATGAGCAGTTCTTC. This translates into CASSLSVSSYNEQFF.

The CDR3 is CASSSSGGRSYEQYF. DNA for the CDR3: TGCGCCAGCAGCTCCTCAGGGGGCAGGTCCTACGAGCAGTACTTC. The gene calls are TRBV5-1 and TRBJ2-7, with 8 nucleotides matching TRBD1. CDR1 and CDR2 (germline): SGHRS, YFSETQ. CDR3 length: 15 residues. With 3 bases clipped from V and 1 base from J, the junction kept 6 bases outside the gene matches.

The CDR3 reads CASSQGRGTNYGYTF. CDR3 bases: TGCGCCAGCAGCCAAGGCAGGGGCACTAACTATGGCTACACCTTC. The rearrangement links TRBV4-3 to TRBJ1-2; tentative D call: TRBD1 (6 bases). Trimming removed 1 base at V and 0 bases at J, with 9 bases between. CDR1 and CDR2 from the germline V gene are LGHNA and YSLEER. The CDR3 is made up of 15 amino acids.

J is TRBJ2-1 and V is TRBV19; 7 bases map to TRBD2. J was trimmed by 0 bases and V by 3 bases; bases with no gene match: 2. CDR1 and CDR2 from the germline V gene are LNHDA and SQIVND (reference sequence). The CDR3 is made up of 15 amino acids. CDR3 in amino acids: CASSMGGSSYNEQFF. The CDR3 bases are TGTGCCAGTAGTATGGGCGGGAGCTCCTACAATGAGCAGTTCTTC. The variable domain in full, completed from reference TRBV19 and TRBJ2-1, reads DGGITQSPKYLFRKEGQNVTLSCEQNLNHDAMYWYRQDPGQGLRLIYYSQIVNDFQKGDIAEGYSVSREKKESFPLTVTSAQKNPTAFYLCASSMGGSSYNEQFFGPGTRLTVL.

The chain recombines TRBV5-1 with TRBJ1-2, with TRBD1 identical over 7 bases. Germline V gene sequence: CDR1 SGHRS, CDR2 YFSETQ. V lost 2 bases and J lost 9; bases outside the gene matches: 4. The CDR3 has 12 amino acids. CDR3 sequence: CASSFQGDSYTF. CDR3 DNA sequence: TGCGCCAGCAGCTTTCAGGGGGATAGCTACACCTTC.

The rearrangement uses TRBV7-2 and TRBJ2-3; 9 nucleotides agree with TRBD2. CDR1 and CDR2 from the germline V gene are SGHTA and FQGNSA. V lost 4 bases, J lost 2 bases, and 7 bases stayed unmatched. CDR3 size: 16 residues. The DNA of the CDR3 is TGTGCCAGCAGCTCTTTACTAGCGGGTGTCACAGATACGCAGTATTTT. Translated: CASSSLLAGVTDTQYF.

This sequence joins TRBV15 and TRBJ2-1; TRBD2 aligns across 9 bases. The length of the CDR3 is 15 residues. Germline values: CDR1 LNHNV, CDR2 YYDKDF (reference sequence). V was clipped by 1 base and J by 4 bases; unmatched bases: 2. This CDR3 reads CATSRAAGGYNEQFF. The CDR3 coding sequence is TGTGCCACCAGCAGAGCCGCGGGGGGGTACAATGAGCAGTTCTTC. Full variable domain (rest looked up from reference TRBV15 and TRBJ2-1): DAMVIQNPRYQVTQFGKPVTLSCSQTLNHNVMYWYQQKSSQAPKLLFHYYDKDFNNEADTPDNFQSRRPNTSFCFLDIRSPGLGDTAMYLCATSRAAGGYNEQFFGPGTRLTVL.

V gene TRBV13 combines with J gene TRBJ2-1; 14 bases are a match to TRBD2. The V gene's germline CDR1 is PRHDT and CDR2 FYEKMQ (reference sequence). Trimming removed 5 bases from V and 3 bases from J; junction bases left unmatched: 12. The CDR3 contains 19 residues. CDR3 protein: CASSPGTSGGSDIYNEQFF. The CDR3 nucleotides are TGTGCCAGCAGCCCAGGGACTAGCGGGGGATCGGATATCTACAATGAGCAGTTCTTC. The variable domain in full, completed from reference TRBV13 and TRBJ2-1, reads AAGVIQSPRHLIKEKRETATLKCYPIPRHDTVYWYQQGPGQDPQFLISFYEKMQSDKGSIPDRFSAQQFSDYHSELNMSSLELGDSALYFCASSPGTSGGSDIYNEQFFGPGTRLTVL.

The chain has TRBV3-1 (or the pseudogene TRBV3-2) and TRBJ1-2; the D gene is possibly TRBD1 (5 bases). The CDR3 contains 15 residues. Germline V gives CDR1 LGHDT, CDR2 YNNKEL (reference sequence). V shed 6 bases and J shed 0 bases, with 14 bases lying between them. The DNA for the CDR3 is TGTGCCAGCAGTAAGGGCGGGGGGGCTAACTATGGCTACACCTTC. Its translation: CASSKGGGANYGYTF.

This sequence joins TRBV19 and TRBJ1-1; D gene uncertain. The CDR3 covers 12 residues. V was pared by 5 bases and J by 3 bases, with 7 bases between. Germline CDR1 is LNHDA and CDR2 is SQIVND (reference sequence). Written as DNA, the CDR3 is TGTGCCAGTAGTCTCCCTCACACTGAAGCTTTCTTT. Its protein is CASSLPHTEAFF.

The chain joins TRBV6-6 to TRBJ2-1; 13 bases agree with TRBD2. CDR1 is MNHNY and CDR2 is SVGAGI in the germline V gene (reference sequence). With 5 bases clipped from V and 10 bases from J, the junction kept 14 bases outside the gene matches. The CDR3 is 17 residues long. The CDR3 reads CASSRPPGLAGLKEQFF. The DNA for the CDR3 is TGTGCCAGCAGTCGTCCCCCGGGACTAGCGGGGTTAAAAGAGCAGTTCTTC.

V gene TRBV6-5 combines with J gene TRBJ1-4; no clear D gene. The germline gives CDR1 MNHEY, CDR2 SVGAGI. The CDR3 contains 15 residues. V was pared by 6 bases and J by 7 bases, with 18 bases between. CDR3 loop: CASRPYRGHGEKLFF. The CDR3 nucleotides read TGTGCCAGCAGACCTTACCGTGGGCACGGTGAAAAACTGTTTTTT.

The CDR3 region is CASSLGEMRETQYF. The CDR3 nucleotides are TGCGCCAGCAGCTTAGGTGAAATGAGGGAGACCCAGTACTTC. The V and J genes are TRBV5-1 and TRBJ2-5; D gene ambiguous. Looked up from germline, CDR1 is SGHRS and CDR2 is YFSETQ. V lost 2 bases and J lost 5, with 13 bases in between. There are 14 residues in the CDR3. The whole variable domain, remainder taken from reference TRBV5-1 and TRBJ2-5, is KAGVTQTPRYLIKTRGQQVTLSCSPISGHRSVSWYQQTPGQGLQFLFEYFSETQRNKGNFPGRFSGRQFSNSRSEMNVSTLELGDSALYLCASSLGEMRETQYFGPGTRLLVL.

Concerning this clone: The same CDR3 is also encoded by other DNA sequences in this sample. The chain combines TRBV5-1 with TRBJ1-1, with TRBD1 matching 8 bases. Per germline, CDR1 SGHRS and CDR2 YFSETQ. V shed 0 bases and J 8 bases; nucleotides not matched to a gene: 0. The CDR3 length is 12 residues. CDR3 nucleotide sequence: TGCGCCAGCAGCTTGGGACAGGGGGAAGCTTTCTTT. Protein: CASSLGQGEAFF. The full variable domain, completed using reference TRBV5-1 and TRBJ1-1, is KAGVTQTPRYLIKTRGQQVTLSCSPISGHRSVSWYQQTPGQGLQFLFEYFSETQRNKGNFPGRFSGRQFSNSRSEMNVSTLELGDSALYLCASSLGQGEAFFGQGTRLTVV.

This clone was observed once. This rearrangement joins TRBV3-1 (or the pseudogene TRBV3-2) to TRBJ2-5; possibly TRBD1 for D (6 bases). V gave up 0 bases and J gave up 7 bases, with 24 bases separating them. Germline V gene sequence: CDR1 LGHDT, CDR2 YNNKEL (reference sequence). The CDR3 runs 18 residues. The CDR3 spells CASSQELNKQGAGGTQYF. CDR3 bases: TGTGCCAGCAGCCAAGAACTCAATAAACAGGGCGCGGGTGGGACCCAGTACTTC.

This clone was seen a few times. The chain has TRBV5-1 and TRBJ2-6; D possibly corresponds to TRBD2 (6 bases). This CDR3 comprises 16 residues. Germline V gene lookup returns CDR1 SGHRS and CDR2 YFSETQ. V gave up 2 bases and J gave up 0 bases, with 9 bases separating them. CDR3 nucleotides: TGCGCCAGCAGCTTTCGGGGGATCTCTGGGGCCAACGTCCTGACTTTC. Translation: CASSFRGISGANVLTF.